These T cell receptor beta chains were read from a single sample in a study of blood T cell repertoires in COVID-19. Only in-frame clones appear in the TCRdb table, and some are missing; sequencing was by immunoSEQ multiplex PCR. The table shows under 300,000 clones, with 75% to 90% occurring only once. The source material was peripheral blood. The receptor source for this set is a woman between 40 and 50 years old who had recovered from COVID-19. Both conserved end residues are part of each CDR3. Fields, in order: CDR3 DNA, CDR3 protein, V gene, D gene, J gene, clone size. D genes are given only for firm matches. A clone size is listed for some rows: how often the clone was seen (once, few, many), or a class if it is expanded.

CDR3 DNA: TGTGCCAGCAGCTCACCTTCGACAGGGCGAAATTCACCCCTCCACTTT; CDR3 protein: CASSSPSTGRNSPLHF; V gene: TRBV7-9; D gene: TRBD1; J gene: TRBJ1-6; clone size: -
CDR3 DNA: TGTGCCAGCGGGTGGGAGGCAACTAATGAAAAACTGTTTTTT; CDR3 protein: CASGWEATNEKLFF; V gene: TRBV3-1/TRBV3-2; D gene: -; J gene: TRBJ1-4; clone size: -
CDR3 DNA: TGTGCCAGCAGTGTACAGCTTCAGAACACTGAAGCTTTCTTT; CDR3 protein: CASSVQLQNTEAFF; V gene: TRBV2; D gene: -; J gene: TRBJ1-1; clone size: -
CDR3 DNA: TGTGCCAGCAGCGTCACTAGCGGGAGTCCGTTCTTC; CDR3 protein: CASSVTSGSPFF; V gene: TRBV7-9; D gene: TRBD2; J gene: TRBJ2-1; clone size: -
CDR3 DNA: TGTGCCATCAGAACTACCGGGACTAGTGTAGGTGAGCAGTTCTTC; CDR3 protein: CAIRTTGTSVGEQFF; V gene: TRBV10-3; D gene: TRBD2; J gene: TRBJ2-1; clone size: -
CDR3 DNA: TGTGCCAGCAGCTTTCAGGCGGGGGCTGGCTACACCTTC; CDR3 protein: CASSFQAGAGYTF; V gene: TRBV7-2; D gene: -; J gene: TRBJ1-2; clone size: -
CDR3 DNA: TGCGCCAGCAGCCGAGAACCGGCAGGGCGCGGCTACACCTTC; CDR3 protein: CASSREPAGRGYTF; V gene: TRBV5-1; D gene: -; J gene: TRBJ1-2; clone size: -
CDR3 DNA: TGCGCCAGCAGCTACCAGGGGGCTGCGGGGGAGACCCAGTACTTC; CDR3 protein: CASSYQGAAGETQYF; V gene: TRBV5-1; D gene: TRBD1; J gene: TRBJ2-5; clone size: -
CDR3 DNA: TGTGCCAGTACACCGGGACAGGGAGGCAATCAGCCCCAGCATTTT; CDR3 protein: CASTPGQGGNQPQHF; V gene: TRBV6-5; D gene: TRBD1; J gene: TRBJ1-5; clone size: -
CDR3 DNA: TGTGCTAGTGGTTTCCAGACCGGGACAGGGGGCTATGGCTACACCTTC; CDR3 protein: CASGFQTGTGGYGYTF; V gene: TRBV12-5; D gene: TRBD1; J gene: TRBJ1-2; clone size: -
CDR3 DNA: TGCGCCAGCAGCTTCGACGGGGGGGAAGCTTTCTTT; CDR3 protein: CASSFDGGEAFF; V gene: TRBV5-1; D gene: -; J gene: TRBJ1-1; clone size: -
CDR3 DNA: TGTGCCAGTAGCGCGGATGGAGGAAGCACAGATACGCAGTATTTT; CDR3 protein: CASSADGGSTDTQYF; V gene: TRBV19; D gene: -; J gene: TRBJ2-3; clone size: -
CDR3 DNA: TGTGCCAGCAGCTTGGGGCGGAACATGCCTGGCTACACCTTC; CDR3 protein: CASSLGRNMPGYTF; V gene: TRBV5-6; D gene: -; J gene: TRBJ1-2; clone size: once
CDR3 DNA: TGTGCCAGCAGCTTAGCCTTGGGGCGGGAGGCAGATACGCAGTATTTT; CDR3 protein: CASSLALGREADTQYF; V gene: TRBV5-8; D gene: TRBD2; J gene: TRBJ2-3; clone size: -
CDR3 DNA: TGTGCCAGCACGACTAGCGGGGGGCTGGGGGAGACCCAGTACTTC; CDR3 protein: CASTTSGGLGETQYF; V gene: TRBV2; D gene: TRBD2; J gene: TRBJ2-5; clone size: once
CDR3 DNA: TGTGCCAGCAGGGCCGGGACAGGGCTAGCCAAAAACATTCAGTACTTC; CDR3 protein: CASRAGTGLAKNIQYF; V gene: TRBV5-4; D gene: TRBD1; J gene: TRBJ2-4; clone size: -
CDR3 DNA: TGTGCCAGCTCACCACTGGACACGAACACTGAAGCTTTCTTT; CDR3 protein: CASSPLDTNTEAFF; V gene: TRBV18; D gene: -; J gene: TRBJ1-1; clone size: -
CDR3 DNA: TGTGCCAGCAGCCCTGAGACTAGCGTCTCCTACGAGCAGTACTTC; CDR3 protein: CASSPETSVSYEQYF; V gene: TRBV3-1/TRBV3-2; D gene: TRBD2; J gene: TRBJ2-7; clone size: -
CDR3 DNA: TGTGCCAGCAGTGAAGGGACTAGACCCTACAATGAGCAGTTCTTC; CDR3 protein: CASSEGTRPYNEQFF; V gene: TRBV27; D gene: TRBD2; J gene: TRBJ2-1; clone size: -
CDR3 DNA: TGTGCCAGCAGTCAAGGGGGCGGAGATACGCAGTATTTT; CDR3 protein: CASSQGGGDTQYF; V gene: TRBV2; D gene: TRBD1; J gene: TRBJ2-3; clone size: -
CDR3 DNA: TGTGCCAGCAGCTTCTGGCTAGCGGGCCTAAGCTCCTACAATGAGCAGTTCTTC; CDR3 protein: CASSFWLAGLSSYNEQFF; V gene: TRBV7-2; D gene: TRBD2; J gene: TRBJ2-1; clone size: once
CDR3 DNA: TGTGCCAGCAGCGTAGGGGGAGGGACTTTGGAGCAGTTCTTC; CDR3 protein: CASSVGGGTLEQFF; V gene: TRBV9; D gene: TRBD2; J gene: TRBJ2-1; clone size: few
CDR3 DNA: TGTGCCAGCGGAGGGCTAGCGGATACGCAGTATTTT; CDR3 protein: CASGGLADTQYF; V gene: TRBV12-3/TRBV12-4; D gene: -; J gene: TRBJ2-3; clone size: -
CDR3 DNA: TGCGCCAGCAGCCACGGGGGGGCCCGGTACGAGCAGTACTTC; CDR3 protein: CASSHGGARYEQYF; V gene: TRBV4-1; D gene: TRBD2; J gene: TRBJ2-7; clone size: -
CDR3 DNA: TGTGCCAGCAGTTACGCGGGAGCTAACCAAGAGACCCAGTACTTC; CDR3 protein: CASSYAGANQETQYF; V gene: TRBV6-6; D gene: TRBD2; J gene: TRBJ2-5; clone size: -
CDR3 DNA: TGTGCCAGCGGTGGACAACGCACAGATACGCAGTATTTT; CDR3 protein: CASGGQRTDTQYF; V gene: TRBV28; D gene: -; J gene: TRBJ2-3; clone size: -
CDR3 DNA: TGCGCCAGCAGCCAAACCAGCTCCTATAATTCACCCCTCCACTTT; CDR3 protein: CASSQTSSYNSPLHF; V gene: TRBV5-1; D gene: -; J gene: TRBJ1-6; clone size: -
CDR3 DNA: TGTGCCAGCAGCTTGCGAGGCGAGCGAACCGGGGAGCTGTTTTTT; CDR3 protein: CASSLRGERTGELFF; V gene: TRBV7-2; D gene: -; J gene: TRBJ2-2; clone size: -
CDR3 DNA: TGCGCCAGCAGCGCCGGAGCAGGGGCCAAAAACATTCAGTACTTC; CDR3 protein: CASSAGAGAKNIQYF; V gene: TRBV5-1; D gene: -; J gene: TRBJ2-4; clone size: -
CDR3 DNA: TGCGCCAGCAGCTTTTCCTGGCTGAACACTGAAGCTTTCTTT; CDR3 protein: CASSFSWLNTEAFF; V gene: TRBV5-1; D gene: -; J gene: TRBJ1-1; clone size: few
CDR3 DNA: TGCGCCAGCAGCTTGGCCGCCGGGGCAGATACGCAGTATTTT; CDR3 protein: CASSLAAGADTQYF; V gene: TRBV5-1; D gene: -; J gene: TRBJ2-3; clone size: -